The sequence of this T cell receptor (beta chain) was determined in a study of T cells after yellow fever vaccination. Note on this clonotype: Its target is unknown.

Study-level findings and limits: The bulk population could contribute abundant contaminating clonotypes to FACS-sorted repertoires.

UMIs and a universal primer site were added when TCR cDNA was made by 5'RACE template switching. TCRdb passed the 5' RACE reads through MiXCR, listing each CDR3 protein once. The data hold 450,000 to 550,000 distinct CDR3 sequences, with around 21% observed a single time. Germline V gene data show CDR1 as SGHRS and CDR2 as YFSETQ. The CDR3 covers 15 residues. Trimming cost V 1 base and J 2 bases, with 11 bases left between them. The chain has TRBV5-1 and TRBJ2-3, with D maybe TRBD2 (5 bases). The sample in question was PBMCs, obtained 15 days after the yellow fever booster vaccination. This TCR was recovered from a man aged 25-40 years who received the YFV17D yellow fever vaccine. The CDR3: CASSLSGIVTDTQYF. DNA for the CDR3: TGCGCCAGCAGCTTGTCGGGGATCGTCACAGATACGCAGTATTTT.